The 29 T cell receptor beta chains given below trace back to one sample, sequenced in a study of T cell responses to AZD1222 COVID-19 vaccine. The assay was immunoSEQ multiplex PCR, and TCRdb's table has in-frame clones only and misses some. The table shows 150,000 to 200,000 clones, with about 90% occurring only once. Material: peripheral blood, obtained 28 days after the second AZD1222 dose. Source of these receptors: an adult who received the AZD1222 COVID-19 vaccine.

This chain links TRBV5-1 with TRBJ2-7; D is perhaps TRBD1 or TRBD2 (5 bases each). Trimming cost V 2 bases and J 0 bases, with 12 bases left between them. The germline V gene has CDR1 SGHRS and CDR2 YFSETQ. The length of the CDR3 is 15 residues. CDR3: CASSFEWGSSYEQYF. CDR3 nucleotides: TGCGCCAGCAGCTTCGAATGGGGGAGCTCCTACGAGCAGTACTTC.

V gene TRBV28 combines with J gene TRBJ1-4; TRBD1 matches at 7 bases. Trimming took 3 bases from V and 7 from J; bases not matched to a gene: 8. CDR1 and CDR2 from the germline V gene are MDHEN and SYDVKM. The CDR3 extends over 15 amino acids. CDR3 in amino acids: CASSLPSRQGEKLFF. CDR3 nucleotide sequence: TGTGCCAGCAGTTTGCCGTCCCGACAGGGTGAAAAACTGTTTTTT.

The chain couples TRBV30 to TRBJ2-7; D is perhaps TRBD1 (5 bases). This CDR3 spans 14 amino acids. Trimming removed 2 bases from V and 2 bases from J, with 13 bases in between. CDR1 is GTSNPN, CDR2 SVGIG, per germline (reference sequence). The CDR3 DNA reads TGTGCCTGGAGTCTTTCGGCAGGGCCCTACGAGCAGTACTTC. The encoded protein is CAWSLSAGPYEQYF.

The genes are TRBV7-8 and TRBJ1-3, with D possibly TRBD1 on 5 matching bases. The length of the CDR3 is 17 residues. Trimming cost V 5 bases and J 0 bases, with 17 bases left between them. The germline gives CDR1 SGHVS, CDR2 FQNEAQ. For the CDR3, the DNA is TGTGCCAGCAGCGACGTAGGGGCCCAAAGCTCTGGAAACACCATATATTTT. Translation: CASSDVGAQSSGNTIYF.

J is TRBJ1-1 and V is TRBV5-6, with D possibly being TRBD1 (5 bases). Germline CDR1 reads SGHDT; CDR2 reads YYEEEE. This CDR3 region has 16 residues. V was trimmed by 0 bases and J by 1 base, leaving 13 bases between them. CDR3 residues: CASSLGQLRRNTEAFF. The CDR3 DNA reads as TGTGCCAGCAGCTTGGGACAGCTCCGCCGGAACACTGAAGCTTTCTTT.

The CDR3: CASSQVPSGGTYNEQFF. In DNA, the CDR3 is TGCGCCAGCAGCCAAGTCCCTAGCGGGGGCACGTACAATGAGCAGTTCTTC. This chain links TRBV4-1 with TRBJ2-1, with 10 bases matching TRBD2. Germline V lookup: CDR1 MGHRA, CDR2 YSYEKL. The CDR3 loop spans 17 amino acids. J lost 4 bases, V lost 1 base, and 7 bases had no gene match.

The V call is TRBV5-4, the J call TRBJ2-5; a possible D gene is TRBD1 (7 bases). The CDR3 covers 14 residues. Germline V CDR1 and CDR2: SGHNT, YYREEE (reference sequence). V dropped 6 bases and J dropped 5 bases, with 17 bases sitting between them. The CDR3 reads CASTPEAGGETQYF. In DNA, the CDR3 is TGTGCCAGCACCCCGGAAGCAGGGGGGGAGACCCAGTACTTC.

Only one count was recorded for this clone. The chain links TRBV4-2 to TRBJ2-1; D possibly uses TRBD1 or TRBD2 (6 bases each). Germline V gene data show CDR1 as LGHNA and CDR2 as YNFKEQ. Deletions cut 1 base from V and 1 base from J, with 17 bases between. The CDR3 consists of 18 residues. CDR3 loop: CASSQGVGGYASYNEQFF. Written as DNA, the CDR3 is TGTGCCAGCAGCCAAGGAGTCGGGGGCTATGCTTCCTACAATGAGCAGTTCTTC.

The CDR3: CASSPRGEGSYEQYF. CDR3 bases: TGTGCCAGCAGTCCCCGGGGGGAGGGTTCATACGAGCAGTACTTC. The chain has TRBV28 and TRBJ2-7; 7 bases line up with TRBD2. This CDR3 is built from 15 residues. Unmatched junction bases numbered 11, after V lost 5 bases and J lost 4 bases. CDR1 is MDHEN and CDR2 is SYDVKM in the germline V gene.

This clone was found a few times. The chain employs TRBV19 and TRBJ1-5; D perhaps matches TRBD1 (5 bases). V lost 7 bases and J lost 2, with 18 bases in between. Germline V gene lookup returns CDR1 LNHDA and CDR2 SQIVND (reference sequence). The CDR3 loop spans 16 amino acids. CDR3 amino acids: CASTTGSLSGNQPQHF. The DNA of the CDR3 is TGTGCCAGTACTACAGGTTCCCTTTCGGGCAATCAGCCCCAGCATTTT.

The chain joins TRBV12-3 or TRBV12-4 to TRBJ1-2; D gene uncertain. The CDR3 runs 13 residues. Deletions cut 3 bases from V and 3 bases from J, with 8 bases between. DNA for the CDR3: TGTGCCAGCAGTTTTTCCAGCCACTATGGCTACACCTTC. The encoded protein is CASSFSSHYGYTF.

The V gene is TRBV4-1, the J gene TRBJ1-2; a possible D gene is TRBD1 (6 bases). The CDR3 covers 14 residues. Trimming removed 1 base at V and 3 bases at J, with 9 bases between. Germline V CDR1 and CDR2: MGHRA, YSYEKL. The CDR3, as DNA: TGCGCCAGCAGCCAAGGCGGGGGGCACTATGGCTACACCTTC. This translates into CASSQGGGHYGYTF.

In its sample, this clone was seen once. The rearrangement links TRBV28 to TRBJ1-5, with TRBD1 as a possible D gene (6 bases). V lost 9 bases, J lost 7 bases, and 19 bases lay in between. The CDR3 loop spans 14 amino acids. CDR1 MDHEN and CDR2 SYDVKM come from the germline V gene. CDR3 sequence reads: CASLSTGGGQPQHF. For the CDR3, the DNA is TGTGCCAGTCTCAGCACGGGGGGCGGACAGCCCCAGCATTTT.

The V call is TRBV7-9, the J call TRBJ1-2, with D possibly TRBD1 on 5 matching bases. This CDR3 has 14 amino acids. The ends were cut back, 2 bases at V and 4 bases at J, with 11 bases in the middle. CDR1 and CDR2 (germline): SEHNR, FQNEAQ (reference sequence). The CDR3 is CASSLQGTIYGYTF. In nucleotides, the CDR3 is TGTGCCAGCAGCTTACAAGGGACTATCTATGGCTACACCTTC.

The chain links TRBV6-6 to TRBJ1-5; TRBD1 agrees at 7 bases. This CDR3 region has 14 residues. In germline, CDR1 is MNHNY, CDR2 SVGAGI (reference sequence). Germline trimming cut 1 base from V and 5 bases from J; bases unmatched to any gene: 2. CDR3 in amino acids: CASSYFQGDQPQHF. The CDR3 DNA is TGTGCCAGCAGTTACTTTCAGGGGGATCAGCCCCAGCATTTT.

The CDR3 DNA reads as TGTGCCAGCAGTGATCGGAGGGGCACTGAAGCTTTCTTT. Its translation: CASSDRRGTEAFF. This rearrangement joins TRBV6-1 to TRBJ1-1; perhaps TRBD1 as D (5 bases). The germline V gene encodes CDR1 MNHNS and CDR2 SASEGT. V was cut by 3 bases and J by 4 bases, with 9 bases left in between. CDR3 size: 13 residues.

V usage is TRBV7-6 and J usage is TRBJ2-7; no firm D call. The CDR3 runs to 12 residues. Trimming stripped 1 base from V and 2 bases from J, with 3 bases between. The germline V gene has CDR1 SGHVS and CDR2 FNYEAQ. The DNA of the CDR3 is TGTGCCAGCAGCTTAGTAACCTACGAGCAGTACTTC. This encodes CASSLVTYEQYF. Variable domain in full (rest from reference TRBV7-6 and TRBJ2-7): GAGVSQSPRYKVTKRGQDVALRCDPISGHVSLYWYRQALGQGPEFLTYFNYEAQQDKSGLPNDRFSAERPEGSISTLTIQRTEQRDSAMYRCASSLVTYEQYFGPGTRLTVT.

This sequence joins TRBV23-1 and TRBJ2-1; D not resolved. TRBV23-1 is filed as an ORF, its function uncertain. The CDR3 contains 13 residues. The V gene lost 2 bases and the J gene lost 5 bases, with 7 bases spanning the gap. As DNA, the CDR3 is TGCGCCAGCAGTCAACAATACAACAATGAGCAGTTCTTC. Protein sequence: CASSQQYNNEQFF.

The chain couples TRBV11-3 to TRBJ2-3; TRBD2 agrees at 14 bases. With 5 bases clipped from V and 6 bases from J, the junction kept 7 bases outside the gene matches. This CDR3 spans 16 amino acids. CDR1 SGHNT and CDR2 YENEEA come from the germline V gene. The CDR3 DNA reads as TGTGCCAGCAGCCCGGGACTAGCGGGAGTTCTGGATACGCAGTATTTT. This encodes CASSPGLAGVLDTQYF. The full variable domain, completed using reference TRBV11-3 and TRBJ2-3, is EAGVVQSPRYKIIEKKQPVAFWCNPISGHNTLYWYLQNLGQGPELLIRYENEEAVDDSQLPKDRFSAERLKGVDSTLKIQPAELGDSAVYLCASSPGLAGVLDTQYFGPGTRLTVL.

The rearrangement links TRBV3-1 (or the pseudogene TRBV3-2) to TRBJ1-4; the D is unclear. The V end lost 3 bases, the J end lost 6 bases, and 20 bases lay between the germline ends. Germline CDR1 LGHDT, CDR2 YNNKEL (reference sequence). This CDR3 contains 17 residues. CDR3 DNA: TGTGCCAGCAGCCATGTTATTGGACCTTCTGGAGATGAAAAACTGTTTTTT. Its protein product is CASSHVIGPSGDEKLFF.

The table lists this clone with a count of one. V usage is TRBV6-5 and J usage is TRBJ1-3; TRBD1 matches 7 bases. V lost 6 bases to trimming and J lost 7 bases; unmatched junction nucleotides: 9. The CDR3 consists of 14 residues. Per germline, CDR1 MNHEY and CDR2 SVGAGI. The CDR3 protein is CASRPDRVRNTIYF. CDR3 DNA: TGTGCCAGCAGGCCCGACAGGGTCCGGAACACCATATATTTT.

The rearrangement uses TRBV30 and TRBJ1-2; D call uncertain. CDR1 is GTSNPN, CDR2 SVGIG, per germline (reference sequence). Trimming stripped 4 bases from V and 3 bases from J, with 15 bases between. This CDR3 region has 14 residues. The CDR3 DNA reads TGTGCCTGGAACCGTTTGGGTTGGGACTATGGCTACACCTTC. Protein: CAWNRLGWDYGYTF.

V usage is TRBV4-1 and J usage is TRBJ1-4; 7 bases agree with TRBD1. Germline V gives CDR1 MGHRA, CDR2 YSYEKL. CDR3 length: 15 residues. With V trimmed by 8 bases and J by 0 bases, 6 bases remained unmatched. CDR3 sequence: CASAEGAATNEKLFF. The CDR3 bases are TGCGCCAGCGCAGAGGGGGCAGCAACTAATGAAAAACTGTTTTTT.

The chain combines TRBV13 with TRBJ1-6; TRBD1 might be the D (5 bases). Germline lookup yields CDR1 PRHDT and CDR2 FYEKMQ (reference sequence). The CDR3 runs 14 residues. V lost 3 bases, J lost 8 bases, and 11 bases lay in between. In DNA, the CDR3 is TGTGCCAGCAGCTTCGGGGGGAAATATTCACCCCTCCACTTT. It translates to CASSFGGKYSPLHF.

This clone was observed a single time. The rearrangement links TRBV11-2 to TRBJ1-1, with 7 bases identical to TRBD1. Germline V gene data show CDR1 as SGHAT and CDR2 as FQNNGV. The CDR3 sequence is 15 residues long. Losses at the gene ends were 4 bases for V and 5 bases for J; bases not matched to a gene: 10. DNA of the CDR3: TGTGCCAGCAGCTCTTGGAGGGGGCGAAGGACTGAAGCTTTCTTT. Residues: CASSSWRGRRTEAFF.

The V gene is TRBV6-5, the J gene TRBJ1-4; tentatively, D is TRBD1 (5 bases). This CDR3 is built from 15 residues. Trimming took off 3 bases at V and 8 bases at J, with 16 bases between the two ends. The germline V gene encodes CDR1 MNHEY and CDR2 SVGAGI. The CDR3 protein is CASSYSGGVGEKLFF. CDR3 in DNA: TGTGCCAGCAGTTATTCTGGAGGGGTAGGAGAAAAACTGTTTTTT.

The chain is built from TRBV24-1 and TRBJ1-2; D unclear. The V and J ends lost 1 base and 6 bases respectively, with 5 bases between them. The germline V gene encodes CDR1 KGHDR and CDR2 SFDVKD. The CDR3 sequence is 12 residues long. CDR3: CATSDFKDGYTF. In DNA form, the CDR3 reads TGTGCCACCAGTGATTTTAAGGATGGCTACACCTTC.

This rearrangement joins TRBV7-2 to TRBJ2-7; D uncertain. V lost 4 bases and J 6 bases, leaving 10 bases between the germline ends. The germline CDR1 and CDR2 sequences are SGHTA and FQGNSA. This CDR3 has 12 amino acids. The CDR3 coding sequence is TGTGCCAGCAGCTCCGAGTGGGTCGAGCAGTACTTC. Its translation: CASSSEWVEQYF. Full variable domain (remainder filled in from reference TRBV7-2 and TRBJ2-7): GAGVSQSPSNKVTEKGKDVELRCDPISGHTALYWYRQSLGQGLEFLIYFQGNSAPDKSGLPSDRFSAERTGGSVSTLTIQRTQQEDSAVYLCASSSEWVEQYFGPGTRLTVT.

The V gene is TRBV7-2, the J gene TRBJ1-3; unclear D gene. CDR1 is SGHTA and CDR2 is FQGNSA in the germline V gene. The CDR3 spans 15 residues. The ends were cut back, 4 bases at V and 0 bases at J, with 10 bases in the middle. In DNA form, the CDR3 reads TGTGCCAGCAGCTACGAGAAACTCTCTGGAAACACCATATATTTT. Protein sequence: CASSYEKLSGNTIYF. Together with reference TRBV7-2 and TRBJ1-3, the CDR3 gives the full variable domain: GAGVSQSPSNKVTEKGKDVELRCDPISGHTALYWYRQSLGQGLEFLIYFQGNSAPDKSGLPSDRFSAERTGGSVSTLTIQRTQQEDSAVYLCASSYEKLSGNTIYFGEGSWLTVV.